These T cell receptor beta chains were read from a single sample in a study of blood T cell repertoires in COVID-19. Sequenced by immunoSEQ multiplex PCR; TCRdb stores in-frame clones only, minus some. The table records more than 70,000 clones, about 85% of them present only once. The specimen was peripheral blood. Receptor source: a man between 60 and 75 years old with acute or convalescent COVID-19. The CDR3 runs from the conserved cysteine through the conserved F or W. D genes are given only for firm matches. Where a row states a size, it is once, few, many or the class of an expanded clone; other rows omit it.

d_call clone_size j_call v_call cdr3_nt cdr3_aa
. . TRBJ1-4 TRBV11-3 TGTGCCAGCAGCTTATCTCGAGGGGGGGGGCGGAAAGATGAAAAACTGTTTTTT CASSLSRGGGRKDEKLFF
. . TRBJ1-5 TRBV3-1/TRBV3-2 TGTGCCAGCAGCAAATACAGGGTCGAGCAGCCCCAGCATTTT CASSKYRVEQPQHF
TRBD2 . TRBJ2-7 TRBV9 TGTGCCAGCAGCGTGGGACTAGCGAAAAACTACGAGCAGTACTTC CASSVGLAKNYEQYF
TRBD1 . TRBJ2-7 TRBV30 TGTGCCTGGGGGGACAGGGCATACGAGCAGTACTTC CAWGDRAYEQYF
. . TRBJ2-3 TRBV7-2 TGTGCCAGCAGCTTAGCGCGCGGCACAGATACGCAGTATTTT CASSLARGTDTQYF
. few TRBJ1-2 TRBV7-2 TGTGCCAGCAGCTTGTCCAGCGGGGGCGGGTCCTATGGCTACACCTTC CASSLSSGGGSYGYTF
TRBD1 . TRBJ1-4 TRBV7-2 TGTGCCAGCAGCTTACCGACAGGGGGTAGGGAAAAACTGTTTTTT CASSLPTGGREKLFF
. once TRBJ2-7 TRBV10-3 TGTGCCACGGGACTGGCCTACGAGCAGTACTTC CATGLAYEQYF
. once TRBJ1-2 TRBV5-5 TGTGCCAGCCGCCCAGAGGGAGCTAACTATGGCTACACCTTC CASRPEGANYGYTF
. many TRBJ2-7 TRBV7-6 TGTGCCAGCAGCCTGGGTGGACAGCCATCCTACGAGCAGTACTTC CASSLGGQPSYEQYF
TRBD1 once TRBJ1-2 TRBV7-2 TGTGCCAGCAGCCCTCGGACAGGGTACGTCTATGGCTACACCTTC CASSPRTGYVYGYTF
TRBD2 . TRBJ2-1 TRBV19 TGTGCCAGTAGTTTGGGACTAGTTCCCAATGAGCAGTTCTTC CASSLGLVPNEQFF
. . TRBJ1-3 TRBV5-5 TGTGCCAGCAGCTTGGACAGGGTGAGGACCATATATTTT CASSLDRVRTIYF
. . TRBJ2-2 TRBV24-1 TGTGCCACCAGTGATTTCAGGTCCCGGGGCACCGGGGAGCTGTTTTTT CATSDFRSRGTGELFF
. . TRBJ2-5 TRBV21-1 TGTGCCAGCAGCAAAAAAAACCCCTCTAGCGGAGACATTCAAGAGACCCAGTACTTC CASSKKNPSSGDIQETQYF
TRBD1 . TRBJ2-5 TRBV29-1 TGCAGCGCCCGACAGGGGCAAGAGACCCAGTACTTC CSARQGQETQYF
TRBD2 . TRBJ2-3 TRBV5-1 TGCGCCAGCAGCCAAGCCCTAGCGGCCAGCACAGATACGCAGTATTTT CASSQALAASTDTQYF
TRBD1 . TRBJ2-5 TRBV7-8 TGTGCCAGTAGTAGGGACAGACAAGAGACCCAGTACTTC CASSRDRQETQYF
TRBD2 . TRBJ2-2 TRBV5-4 TGTGCCAGCAGCTCGGGACTAGCGGGAGTTCAGCAAATCGGGGAGCTGTTTTTT CASSSGLAGVQQIGELFF
. . TRBJ1-6 TRBV19 TGTGCCAGTAGTATGGGCCCAGGGAATAATTCACCCCTCCACTTT CASSMGPGNNSPLHF
TRBD1 . TRBJ1-2 TRBV7-2 TGTGCCAGCAGCTACGGGACAGGGAACTATGGCTACACCTTC CASSYGTGNYGYTF
. once TRBJ1-2 TRBV3-1/TRBV3-2 TGTGCCAGCAGTTACGCAGGGGCCCTCAACTATGGCTACACCTTC CASSYAGALNYGYTF
TRBD2 . TRBJ2-3 TRBV19 TGTGCCAGTAGTAGCGGGGGACGCACAGATACGCAGTATTTT CASSSGGRTDTQYF
TRBD2 . TRBJ2-1 TRBV24-1 TGTGCCAAAAATCTAGCGGGGGGAAAACTCAATGAGCAGTTCTTC CAKNLAGGKLNEQFF
. . TRBJ2-5 TRBV6-5 TGTGCCAGCAGTTACTCTTGGCGACTAGTCGGGGAGACCCAGTACTTC CASSYSWRLVGETQYF
. . TRBJ2-3 TRBV4-3 TGCGCCAGCAGCCAAGATGCGGGACCAGATAAGGATACGCAGTATTTT CASSQDAGPDKDTQYF
TRBD2 . TRBJ2-5 TRBV27 TGTGCCAGCAGTTTATACGGCGGGGGGGCCAGCGAGACCCAGTACTTC CASSLYGGGASETQYF
TRBD1 . TRBJ1-1 TRBV4-3 TGCGCCAGCAGCCTTCTAACAGGGGGCGCTGAAGCTTTCTTT CASSLLTGGAEAFF
TRBD2 once TRBJ2-5 TRBV7-6 TGTGCCAGCAGCTTACTAGCGGGCCTGAAGGGACAAGAGACCCAGTACTTC CASSLLAGLKGQETQYF
TRBD1 . TRBJ1-4 TRBV7-2 TGTGCCAGCAGCTCCACAGGGGGCACTAATGAAAAACTGTTTTTT CASSSTGGTNEKLFF
TRBD1 . TRBJ2-3 TRBV2 TGTGCCAGCAGTGAAGCGAGGACAGGGGGCGCGGGGGGCGGTACGCAGTATTTT CASSEARTGGAGGGTQYF
. . TRBJ1-2 TRBV20-1 TGCAGTGCTATTTTCCGGGAGGGCTACACCTTC CSAIFREGYTF
. many TRBJ2-2 TRBV28 TGTGCCAGCAGTTTCCAGGGATTGAATGTCGGGAACACCGGGGAGCTGTTTTTT CASSFQGLNVGNTGELFF
TRBD1 . TRBJ2-7 TRBV2 TGTGCCAGTTTGGACAGGGGGCACGAGCAGTACTTC CASLDRGHEQYF
TRBD2 once TRBJ2-7 TRBV19 TGTGCCAGTAGCGGGACTAGCGGGAGTAATAAGCAGTACTTC CASSGTSGSNKQYF
. . TRBJ1-5 TRBV30 TGTGCCTGGGAAAGAACCGGGACACCCAGCGAGCCCCAGCATTTT CAWERTGTPSEPQHF
TRBD2 . TRBJ2-1 TRBV7-2 TGTGCCAGCAGCCCCGGGAGGGCCAGTCACTCCTACAATGAGCAGTTCTTC CASSPGRASHSYNEQFF
. . TRBJ2-7 TRBV15 TGTGCCACCAGCAGAGAGATTGGGACACCTGCCTACGAGCAGTACTTC CATSREIGTPAYEQYF
TRBD1 . TRBJ1-6 TRBV19 TGTGCCAGTAGCGCCGGGACAGGGGGAGAATCACCCCTCCACTTT CASSAGTGGESPLHF
. . TRBJ1-6 TRBV5-1 TGCGCCAGCAGCTTGGCTACAGAGAGAAATTCACCCCTCCACTTT CASSLATERNSPLHF
TRBD2 . TRBJ2-3 TRBV2 TGTGCCAGCAGCCCCGGACTAGACACCGATACGCAGTATTTT CASSPGLDTDTQYF
TRBD1 . TRBJ2-7 TRBV18 TGTGCCAGCTCACAAAACATCCCGGGACAGGGTTCGAACGAGCAGTACTTC CASSQNIPGQGSNEQYF
. . TRBJ2-2 TRBV11-2 TGTGCCAGCAGCCCGGGTGGGAGGACCGGGGAGCTGTTTTTT CASSPGGRTGELFF
TRBD1 . TRBJ2-3 TRBV7-3 TGTGCCAGCAGCCGTGACAGGGCCACAGATACGCAGTATTTT CASSRDRATDTQYF
TRBD2 . TRBJ2-3 TRBV19 TGTGCCAGTAGTATTAGCCTAGCGGGGGGGCTAAGCACAGATACGCAGTATTTT CASSISLAGGLSTDTQYF
. . TRBJ1-2 TRBV12-3/TRBV12-4 TGTGCCAGCAGGGTAGGGGGTGGCTACACCTTC CASRVGGGYTF
. . TRBJ2-7 TRBV5-1 TGCGCCAGCAGCTTGTCGTCAGGGAAACCCTACGAGCAGTACTTC CASSLSSGKPYEQYF
TRBD1 . TRBJ1-2 TRBV6-6 TGTGCCAGCAATGAACAGGGGGCGCGTAACTATGGCTACACCTTC CASNEQGARNYGYTF
TRBD1 many TRBJ1-1 TRBV29-1 TGCAGCGTTGCGACAGGGGGGGCGAACACTGAAGCTTTCTTT CSVATGGANTEAFF
. once TRBJ2-2 TRBV4-1 TGCGCCAGCAGCCAAGACACCCGCTTAGTCGGGGATCCGAACACCGGGGAGCTGTTTTTT CASSQDTRLVGDPNTGELFF
. . TRBJ1-5 TRBV19 TGTGCCAGTAGTATTGATCCCCCCTTCCGGGGGCAGCCCCAGCATTTT CASSIDPPFRGQPQHF
. . TRBJ2-7 TRBV5-1 TGCGCCAGCAGCTTGAACGGCGGAGAGCTTCAGGGAGAGCAGTACTTC CASSLNGGELQGEQYF
TRBD2 . TRBJ2-5 TRBV20-1 TGCAGTGCTAGTGTCAAAACCATTGAGCGGGAGGGCCAGGAGACCCAGTACTTC CSASVKTIEREGQETQYF